These T cell receptor beta chains were read from a single sample in a study of control samples from healthy donors and cancer patients. Sequencing was performed with immunoSEQ multiplex PCR; in TCRdb, only in-frame clones are kept and a portion is missing. The table records some 78,000 clones, 85% to 90% of them present only once. The sequencing sample was made of blood. The receptors were sampled from a woman aged 60-70 years in good health. CDR3s include the opening cysteine and the closing phenylalanine or tryptophan. Fields, in order: D gene, V gene, clone size, J gene, CDR3 length, CDR3 protein, CDR3 DNA. The D gene is left open where the match is weak. Clone sizes are given selectively: once, few, many, or a class where the clone is expanded.

d_gene: -; v_gene: TRBV7-9; abundance: -; j_gene: TRBJ2-5; len: 11; CDR3aa: CASSFGETQYF; CDR3nt: TGTGCCAGCAGCTTCGGAGAGACCCAGTACTTC
d_gene: -; v_gene: TRBV6-6; abundance: -; j_gene: TRBJ1-4; len: 11; CDR3aa: CASSRQEKLFF; CDR3nt: TGTGCCAGCAGTCGACAGGAAAAACTGTTTTTT
d_gene: -; v_gene: TRBV4-2; abundance: -; j_gene: TRBJ2-7; len: 14; CDR3aa: CASSQGTRAYEQYF; CDR3nt: TGTGCCAGCAGCCAAGGGACTCGGGCCTACGAGCAGTACTTC
d_gene: -; v_gene: TRBV7-2; abundance: -; j_gene: TRBJ1-2; len: 13; CDR3aa: CASSAGANYGYTF; CDR3nt: TGTGCCAGCAGCGCCGGAGCTAACTATGGCTACACCTTC
d_gene: TRBD1; v_gene: TRBV18; abundance: -; j_gene: TRBJ1-1; len: 15; CDR3aa: CASSPAGGPLAEAFF; CDR3nt: TGTGCCAGCTCACCAGCAGGGGGGCCTTTAGCCGAAGCTTTCTTT
d_gene: -; v_gene: TRBV23-1; abundance: -; j_gene: TRBJ1-5; len: 14; CDR3aa: CASITGSSNQPQHF; CDR3nt: TGCGCCAGCATTACCGGGTCCAGCAATCAGCCCCAGCATTTT
d_gene: TRBD1; v_gene: TRBV6-5; abundance: -; j_gene: TRBJ1-1; len: 15; CDR3aa: CASSYQGAGNTEAFF; CDR3nt: TGTGCCAGCAGTTACCAGGGGGCGGGGAACACTGAAGCTTTCTTT
d_gene: -; v_gene: TRBV3-1/TRBV3-2; abundance: -; j_gene: TRBJ1-1; len: 15; CDR3aa: CASSQGREGNTEAFF; CDR3nt: TGTGCCAGCAGCCAAGGCCGGGAAGGGAACACTGAAGCTTTCTTT
d_gene: TRBD2; v_gene: TRBV15; abundance: few; j_gene: TRBJ2-3; len: 16; CDR3aa: CATTTRVRGSTDTQYF; CDR3nt: TGTGCCACCACCACCCGTGTGCGGGGGAGCACAGATACGCAGTATTTT
d_gene: -; v_gene: TRBV11-2; abundance: -; j_gene: TRBJ2-2; len: 17; CDR3aa: CASSVRGGSQNTGELFF; CDR3nt: TGTGCCAGCAGCGTACGAGGAGGAAGTCAGAACACCGGGGAGCTGTTTTTT
d_gene: -; v_gene: TRBV7-3; abundance: -; j_gene: TRBJ2-2; len: 16; CDR3aa: CASSLRGGGGTGELFF; CDR3nt: TGTGCCAGCAGCTTAAGGGGGGGCGGAGGCACCGGGGAGCTGTTTTTT
d_gene: TRBD2; v_gene: TRBV7-6; abundance: few; j_gene: TRBJ2-5; len: 19; CDR3aa: CASSLAYGTSGRARETQYF; CDR3nt: TGTGCCAGCAGCTTAGCGTATGGTACGAGCGGGAGGGCCAGGGAGACCCAGTACTTC
d_gene: -; v_gene: TRBV30; abundance: -; j_gene: TRBJ1-5; len: 14; CDR3aa: CAWSPRGQYQPQHF; CDR3nt: TGTGCCTGGAGTCCAAGGGGCCAGTATCAGCCCCAGCATTTT
d_gene: -; v_gene: TRBV18; abundance: -; j_gene: TRBJ1-5; len: 15; CDR3aa: CASSPEGLRNQPQHF; CDR3nt: TGTGCCAGCTCTCCGGAGGGGTTGCGCAATCAGCCCCAGCATTTT
d_gene: -; v_gene: TRBV5-1; abundance: -; j_gene: TRBJ2-5; len: 14; CDR3aa: CASSLGTGQETQYF; CDR3nt: TGCGCCAGCAGTTTAGGTACTGGACAAGAGACCCAGTACTTC
d_gene: TRBD1; v_gene: TRBV19; abundance: -; j_gene: TRBJ2-7; len: 14; CDR3aa: CASQPGQGFYEQYF; CDR3nt: TGTGCCAGTCAACCGGGACAGGGTTTTTACGAGCAGTACTTC